Presented here are 11 T cell receptor beta chains from one specimen sequenced in a study of cytomegalovirus exposure and HLA in healthy donors. Amplification used 60 Vbeta primers and 13 Jbeta primers. Measured with immunoSEQ multiplex PCR; TCRdb has only the in-frame clones, and not every one. The ten most abundant clones cover 4.8% of a sample with tens of thousands of clones. The sample comprised PBMCs. The source of these receptors is a female donor in good health and CMV-seronegative.

V is TRBV9 and J is TRBJ2-5, with TRBD1 identical over 10 bases. Germline CDR1 is SGDLS and CDR2 is YYNGEE. The CDR3 totals 16 residues. With V trimmed by 3 bases and J by 2 bases, 7 bases remained unmatched. CDR3 sequence (DNA): TGTGCCAGCAGCGCTGGGACAGGGGTTAGGCAAGAGACCCAGTACTTC. This encodes CASSAGTGVRQETQYF. Variable domain in full (rest from reference TRBV9 and TRBJ2-5): DSGVTQTPKHLITATGQRVTLRCSPRSGDLSVYWYQQSLDQGLQFLIQYYNGEERAKGNILERFSAQQFPDLHSELNLSSLELGDSALYFCASSAGTGVRQETQYFGPGTRLLVL.

The rearrangement uses TRBV7-8 and TRBJ1-1; 7 positions match TRBD1. V lost 0 bases to trimming and J lost 6 bases; unmatched junction nucleotides: 4. The length of the CDR3 is 14 residues. Germline assignment: CDR1 SGHVS and CDR2 FQNEAQ. The CDR3 coding sequence is TGTGCCAGCAGCTTAGCGTCAGGGGGGTCTGAAGCTTTCTTT. This sequence encodes CASSLASGGSEAFF.

The chain links TRBV29-1 to TRBJ2-3; a possible D gene is TRBD2 (6 bases). The germline V and J ends were trimmed by 1 base and 1 base, with 15 bases remaining between them. The CDR3 length is 16 residues. The germline V gene has CDR1 SQVTM and CDR2 ANQGSEA. The CDR3 reads CSVEGRTGVGTDTQYF. In DNA, the CDR3 is TGCAGCGTTGAAGGACGAACGGGGGTTGGCACAGATACGCAGTATTTT.

The chain links TRBV28 to TRBJ1-6, with 8 bases matching TRBD1. The CDR3 has 14 amino acids. CDR1 and CDR2 from the germline V gene are MDHEN and SYDVKM. V dropped 6 bases and J dropped 8; count of bases not matched to a gene: 6. CDR3 loop: CASSLTGEDSPLHF. As DNA, the CDR3 is TGTGCCAGCAGCCTGACAGGGGAAGATTCACCCCTCCACTTT.

The chain carries TRBV4-2 and TRBJ2-5; 15 bases line up with TRBD2. CDR1 is LGHNA and CDR2 is YNFKEQ in the germline V gene. The length of the CDR3 is 17 residues. The J segment lost 4 bases and the V segment lost 1 base, leaving 4 bases of the junction unmatched. CDR3 in DNA: TGTGCCAGCAGCCAAGGGACTAGCGGGGGGGTTGTAGAGACCCAGTACTTC. It is translated as CASSQGTSGGVVETQYF.

This chain connects TRBV5-1 to TRBJ2-3; TRBD2 matches 11 bases. Trimming at V came to 2 bases and at J to 0 bases, leaving 5 bases not matched to a gene. This CDR3 region has 17 residues. CDR1 SGHRS and CDR2 YFSETQ come from the germline V gene. CDR3 amino acids: CASSFPGLADSTDTQYF. CDR3 DNA: TGCGCCAGCAGCTTCCCGGGACTAGCGGACAGCACAGATACGCAGTATTTT.

The rearrangement uses TRBV25-1 and TRBJ1-6; a weak D match, TRBD1 (6 bases). The CDR3 sequence is 15 residues long. Trimming left V 0 bases short and J 7 bases short, with 10 bases between. Germline CDR1 and CDR2: MGHDK and SYGVNS. This CDR3 is CASSEYKGVNSPLHF. CDR3 coding DNA: TGTGCCAGCAGTGAATATAAGGGGGTAAATTCACCCCTCCACTTT.

CDR3 sequence (DNA): TGTGCCAGCAGCCTGTTGGGCGATGAGCAGTTCTTC. It yields the protein CASSLLGDEQFF. This chain links TRBV5-4 with TRBJ2-1; D is ambiguous. The CDR3 is 12 amino acids. Germline CDR1 SGHNT, CDR2 YYREEE (reference sequence). With 4 bases removed from V and 8 bases from J, the gap between germline ends came to 10 bases.

V is TRBV18 and J is TRBJ1-5; 7 bases match TRBD1. Germline V lookup: CDR1 KGHSH, CDR2 LQKENI. The CDR3 loop spans 15 amino acids. J was trimmed by 2 bases and V by 4 bases; bases with no gene match: 5. CDR3 nucleotide sequence: TGTGCCAGCTCACAAATAGGACAGGGCAATCAGCCCCAGCATTTT. It yields the protein CASSQIGQGNQPQHF.

The rearrangement uses TRBV18 and TRBJ1-4; 7 bases are a match to TRBD1. With V trimmed by 3 bases and J by 7 bases, 5 bases remained unmatched. CDR1 KGHSH and CDR2 LQKENI come from the germline V gene. The CDR3 loop spans 14 amino acids. The CDR3 protein is CASSPSGQSEKLFF. CDR3 nucleotides: TGTGCCAGCTCACCTTCGGGACAGTCTGAAAAACTGTTTTTT.

V gene TRBV7-2 combines with J gene TRBJ1-2; D may be TRBD1 (6 bases). The CDR3 covers 16 residues. CDR1 and CDR2 (germline): SGHTA, FQGNSA. V was trimmed by 4 bases and J by 7 bases, leaving 22 bases between them. The DNA of the CDR3 is TGTGCCAGCAGCTCCACAAGCCTTAACAGGGTGGCTGGCTACACCTTC. It specifies CASSSTSLNRVAGYTF.